One T cell receptor beta chain is described in this entry. CDR1 is MNHEY and CDR2 is SVGAGI in the germline V gene. The CDR3 length is 13 residues. Trimming took off 5 bases at V and 4 bases at J, with 11 bases between the two ends. Sequencing was performed with immunoSEQ multiplex PCR; in TCRdb, only in-frame clones are kept and a portion is missing. The sample shows 77,000 or so clones, around 74% of them seen only once. The source of the sample is a study of radiotherapy plus CTLA-4 blockade in lung cancer. The chain links TRBV6-5 to TRBJ1-2, with D possibly matching TRBD1 (5 bases). The TCR comes from a human donor with non-small cell lung cancer whose response to radiotherapy plus ipilimumab could not be evaluated. The sequences come from peripheral blood, collected from a patient treated with radiotherapy plus ipilimumab. The CDR3 is CASSQGLLYGYTF. The CDR3 DNA is TGTGCCAGCAGTCAGGGACTCCTCTATGGCTACACCTTC.